This is a list of T cell receptor beta chains from one sample in a study of cytotoxic CD8 clonotypes in ibrutinib-treated CLL. Sequenced by immunoSEQ multiplex PCR; TCRdb stores in-frame clones only, minus some. The table shows about 160,000 clones, with roughly 80% occurring only once. This specimen consisted of PBMCs, obtained after 12 months of ibrutinib treatment. Receptors originate from a human donor with chronic lymphocytic leukemia. Both conserved end residues are part of each CDR3. The D gene is left open where the match is weak. Not all rows give a size; the values are once, few, many and, for expanded clones, a class.

d_gene: .
j_gene: TRBJ2-1
v_gene: TRBV4-3
abundance: .
CDR3aa: CASSHQAEQFF
CDR3nt: TGCGCCAGCAGCCACCAGGCTGAGCAGTTCTTC

d_gene: .
j_gene: TRBJ2-1
v_gene: TRBV7-3
abundance: .
CDR3aa: CASSFFGREQFF
CDR3nt: TGTGCCAGCAGCTTCTTCGGACGGGAGCAGTTCTTC

d_gene: .
j_gene: TRBJ2-1
v_gene: TRBV30
abundance: .
CDR3aa: CARDLEGSYNEQFF
CDR3nt: TGTGCCCGGGATTTAGAGGGGTCCTACAATGAGCAGTTCTTC

d_gene: .
j_gene: TRBJ1-5
v_gene: TRBV29-1
abundance: few
CDR3aa: CSVGWGQGRNQPQHF
CDR3nt: TGCAGCGTTGGTTGGGGCCAGGGGCGCAATCAGCCCCAGCATTTT

d_gene: .
j_gene: TRBJ1-2
v_gene: TRBV30
abundance: few
CDR3aa: CAWSVDRDVYGYTF
CDR3nt: TGTGCCTGGAGTGTAGATAGGGACGTCTATGGCTACACCTTC

d_gene: .
j_gene: TRBJ1-3
v_gene: TRBV5-1
abundance: .
CDR3aa: CASSFQSGGSGNTIYF
CDR3nt: TGCGCCAGCAGCTTCCAGTCGGGGGGGTCTGGAAACACCATATATTTT

d_gene: .
j_gene: TRBJ1-2
v_gene: TRBV7-2
abundance: .
CDR3aa: CARLRGGDYGYTF
CDR3nt: TGTGCCAGACTCAGGGGCGGGGACTATGGCTACACCTTC

d_gene: TRBD2
j_gene: TRBJ2-7
v_gene: TRBV29-1
abundance: .
CDR3aa: CSVEKLAGALYEQYF
CDR3nt: TGCAGCGTTGAGAAGTTAGCGGGGGCCCTCTACGAGCAGTACTTC

d_gene: .
j_gene: TRBJ2-2
v_gene: TRBV4-3
abundance: .
CDR3aa: CASSQGRGANTGELFF
CDR3nt: TGCGCCAGCAGCCAAGGACGCGGGGCGAACACCGGGGAGCTGTTTTTT

d_gene: .
j_gene: TRBJ1-2
v_gene: TRBV2
abundance: few
CDR3aa: CASSENLRDYGYTF
CDR3nt: TGTGCCAGCAGTGAAAACCTAAGGGACTATGGCTACACCTTC

d_gene: .
j_gene: TRBJ1-3
v_gene: TRBV19
abundance: .
CDR3aa: CASSPSLGNTIYF
CDR3nt: TGTGCCAGTAGTCCGAGTCTCGGAAACACCATATATTTT

d_gene: .
j_gene: TRBJ2-7
v_gene: TRBV28
abundance: .
CDR3aa: CASSPTRGFPYEQYF
CDR3nt: TGTGCCAGCAGTCCCACACGTGGATTTCCCTACGAGCAGTACTTC

d_gene: .
j_gene: TRBJ1-1
v_gene: TRBV5-1
abundance: .
CDR3aa: CASSGPPGNTEAFF
CDR3nt: TGCGCCAGCAGCGGCCCCCCAGGGAACACTGAAGCTTTCTTT

d_gene: .
j_gene: TRBJ1-2
v_gene: TRBV11-3
abundance: .
CDR3aa: CASSLSSGSNYGYTF
CDR3nt: TGTGCCAGCAGCTTAAGCTCCGGCTCTAACTATGGCTACACCTTC